The source of this TCR beta chain is a study of regulatory T cells in long-lasting Graves disease. V lost 1 base to trimming and J lost 4 bases, with 13 bases between them. Germline-derived CDR1 and CDR2 are SEHNR and FQNEAQ (reference sequence). The length of the CDR3 is 15 residues. For TCR beta, libraries came from iRepertoire HTBI primers and Arm-PCR of CDR3 regions. TCRdb passed the multiplex PCR reads through MiXCR, listing each CDR3 protein once. The sample has approximately 400,000 distinct CDR3 sequences; around 21% are singletons. Time point given: persistent/refractory GD, antithyroid drugs over 5 years with positive TRAb. Extracted RNA from PBMCs served as the source of the TCR library.

The chain links TRBV7-9 to TRBJ2-5; the D gene could be TRBD1 or TRBD2 (5 bases each). The sequences come from peripheral blood mononuclear cells (PBMCs), collected when the disease was refractory, from a patient treated with antithyroid drugs. The source is a female donor with Graves disease. The CDR3: CASSLGGGVSETQYF. Here the CDR3 DNA reads TGTGCCAGCAGCTTAGGTGGGGGAGTCTCAGAGACCCAGTACTTC.